Listed below are T cell receptor beta chains from one sample, sequenced in a study of T cell repertoires in cytomegalovirus infection. Each CDR3 protein is one row after TCRdb ran MiXCR on the reads. The sample shows roughly 90,000 distinct CDR3 sequences, roughly a quarter of them seen only once. The antigens of these receptors remain unknown. The sequencing used CD8+ T cells from cultured PBMCs, collected from culture after CMV antigen stimulation. These receptors all come from a human donor in good health (CMV status not recorded). Some clones in this sample may be carry-over from other donors' samples. Each CDR3 is given with its conserved first and last residue. The order of the fields is CDR3 DNA, CDR3 protein, J gene, clone size, D gene, V gene. The D gene is left open where the match is weak. Size values are once, few and many counts, or a class for expanded clones, and some rows have none.

CDR3nt: TGTGCCACCAATAGCGGGGGGTTTACGAATGAGCAGTTCTTC; CDR3aa: CATNSGGFTNEQFF; j_gene: TRBJ2-1; abundance: -; d_gene: TRBD2; v_gene: TRBV6-2/TRBV6-3
CDR3nt: TGTGCCAGCAGGCCTGCGGGTTTCAATGAGCAGTTCTTC; CDR3aa: CASRPAGFNEQFF; j_gene: TRBJ2-1; abundance: -; d_gene: -; v_gene: TRBV27
CDR3nt: TGTGCCAGCAGTTTATTGGGACAGGTGAACTACGAGCAGTACTTC; CDR3aa: CASSLLGQVNYEQYF; j_gene: TRBJ2-7; abundance: -; d_gene: TRBD1; v_gene: TRBV27
CDR3nt: TGTGCCAGTAGTGTGGACTTATACAATGAGCAGTTCTTC; CDR3aa: CASSVDLYNEQFF; j_gene: TRBJ2-1; abundance: many; d_gene: -; v_gene: TRBV19
CDR3nt: TGCAGTGTTGAGGGAGAGGAGGCAGATACGCAGTATTTT; CDR3aa: CSVEGEEADTQYF; j_gene: TRBJ2-3; abundance: -; d_gene: -; v_gene: TRBV20-1
CDR3nt: TGTGCCAGCAGTTTTCGGACAGAATCCTATAATTCACCCCTCCACTTT; CDR3aa: CASSFRTESYNSPLHF; j_gene: TRBJ1-6; abundance: few; d_gene: -; v_gene: TRBV28
CDR3nt: TGTGCCAGCAGCCAAACTAGCGGGAGGGCCGGGGAGCTGTTTTTT; CDR3aa: CASSQTSGRAGELFF; j_gene: TRBJ2-2; abundance: few; d_gene: TRBD2; v_gene: TRBV4-2
CDR3nt: TGTGCCAGCAGTTACTCTCTTAGGGGATCCTACAATGAGCAGTTCTTC; CDR3aa: CASSYSLRGSYNEQFF; j_gene: TRBJ2-1; abundance: few; d_gene: -; v_gene: TRBV6-6
CDR3nt: TGTGCCAGCAGTTCCGGGAACCGTGGGCCCCAGCATTTT; CDR3aa: CASSSGNRGPQHF; j_gene: TRBJ1-5; abundance: many; d_gene: -; v_gene: TRBV27
CDR3nt: TGTGCCAGCAGCGCCTCGGACAGGGGGTCGTACGAGCAGTACTTC; CDR3aa: CASSASDRGSYEQYF; j_gene: TRBJ2-7; abundance: -; d_gene: TRBD1; v_gene: TRBV13